This is a list of T cell receptor beta chains from one sample in a study of blood T cell repertoires in COVID-19. Only in-frame clones appear in the TCRdb table, and some are missing; sequencing was by immunoSEQ multiplex PCR. Of a few hundred thousand clones in the sample, about 89% were seen once. The sample comprised PBMCs or T cells enriched from blood (not recorded which). These receptors all stem from a man aged 35 to 55 in a cohort exposed to, infected with or recovered from COVID-19 (not recorded which). The CDR3 runs from the conserved cysteine through the conserved F or W. D genes are given only for firm matches. For some rows the clone size is stated as once, few or many, or as a class when expanded; others skip it.

v_gene	abundance	d_gene	j_gene	CDR3nt	CDR3aa
TRBV10-3	NA	NA	TRBJ1-6	TGTGCCATCAGTGACGTTATGGGGGCGATCCCATCACCCCTCCACTTT	CAISDVMGAIPSPLHF
TRBV28	NA	TRBD1	TRBJ1-5	TGTGCCAGCAGTTTGGGACAGAACCTCCAGCCCCAGCATTTT	CASSLGQNLQPQHF
TRBV19	NA	TRBD2	TRBJ2-2	TGTGCCAGTAGTATCATCACTAGCGGGAGGGGTAACCCCGGGGAGCTGTTTTTT	CASSIITSGRGNPGELFF
TRBV28	NA	TRBD1	TRBJ2-1	TGTGCCAGCAGTTCCCCCCGACAGGGAATCCATGAGCAGTTCTTC	CASSSPRQGIHEQFF
TRBV19	once	NA	TRBJ2-2	TGTGCCAGTAGTAGAGACAGGTCGAACACCGGGGAGCTGTTTTTT	CASSRDRSNTGELFF
TRBV6-1	NA	NA	TRBJ2-7	TGTGCCAGCAGTGAAGGGGACTCAACGACCTACGAGCAGTACTTC	CASSEGDSTTYEQYF
TRBV7-2	NA	TRBD2	TRBJ2-2	TGTGCCAGCAGCAATTCCGGGACTATGGGCGGGGAGCTGTTTTTT	CASSNSGTMGGELFF
TRBV19	NA	NA	TRBJ1-3	TGTGCCAGTAGTAGCCCCCGGACAGCTGAAGGTGGAAACACCATATATTTT	CASSSPRTAEGGNTIYF
TRBV21-1	NA	NA	TRBJ2-1	TGTGCCAGCAGCGACACTAGCGGGAGGCCAACCTACAATGAGCAGTTCTTC	CASSDTSGRPTYNEQFF
TRBV7-3	NA	TRBD2	TRBJ2-1	TGTGCCAGCAGCTTTGGTGGCGGTACTAGCGGAAACAATGAGCAGTTCTTC	CASSFGGGTSGNNEQFF
TRBV9	NA	NA	TRBJ2-3	TGTGCCAGCAGCGTAAAACTCGGGGGTTTCGGAGATACGCAGTATTTT	CASSVKLGGFGDTQYF
TRBV18	NA	NA	TRBJ2-1	TGTGCCAGCTCACCGTCCTCCAGGGCCAGCTCCTACAATGAGCAGTTCTTC	CASSPSSRASSYNEQFF
TRBV5-4	NA	TRBD1	TRBJ2-7	TGTGCCAGCAGCTCGACCGGGACAGGGGAAGGGTACGAGCAGTACTTC	CASSSTGTGEGYEQYF
TRBV30	NA	TRBD2	TRBJ2-3	TGTGCCTGGAGTGTAGGCGGGAGCGCAGATACGCAGTATTTT	CAWSVGGSADTQYF
TRBV18	NA	TRBD1	TRBJ2-7	TGTGCCAGCTCCGGGGGACAGGGCCCCTACGAGCAGTACTTC	CASSGGQGPYEQYF
TRBV5-8	NA	NA	TRBJ2-7	TGTGCCAGCAGCGTCTGGGCAGGGTTCGCCTACGAGCAGTACTTC	CASSVWAGFAYEQYF
TRBV4-1	NA	TRBD1	TRBJ2-2	TGCGCCAGCAGTAACACAGGGGGAATTCAGAACACCGGGGAGCTGTTTTTT	CASSNTGGIQNTGELFF
TRBV19	NA	NA	TRBJ1-4	TGTGCCAGTAGTTTCCACAGGATTCTCGATGAAAAACTGTTTTTT	CASSFHRILDEKLFF
TRBV30	NA	NA	TRBJ2-1	TGTGCCTGGGCACCAGGGCCCTACAATGAGCAGTTCTTC	CAWAPGPYNEQFF
TRBV28	NA	TRBD1	TRBJ1-6	TGTGCCAGCCAGGGACAGGGCGGATCACCCCTCCACTTT	CASQGQGGSPLHF
TRBV9	NA	TRBD2	TRBJ2-5	TGTGCCAGCAGCGTAGGAGCGGGAGTACAGACCCAGTACTTC	CASSVGAGVQTQYF
TRBV5-1	NA	NA	TRBJ1-6	TGCGCCAGCAGCTTGGGACAGGAAAATTCACCCCTCCACTTT	CASSLGQENSPLHF
TRBV7-8	once	TRBD2	TRBJ2-7	TGTGCCAGCAGCTTAAGCGGGGGAAGGGACGCCGGAACCTACGAGCAGTACTTC	CASSLSGGRDAGTYEQYF
TRBV25-1	NA	TRBD2	TRBJ2-7	TGTGCCAGCAGTAAACTAGCGGGAGTCGGCGAGCAGTACTTC	CASSKLAGVGEQYF
TRBV28	few	TRBD1	TRBJ2-4	TGTGCCAGCAGCCCACCACAGGACAGGGGCCTTGCTTACATTCAGTACTTC	CASSPPQDRGLAYIQYF
TRBV27	NA	NA	TRBJ1-5	TGTGCCAGCAGTCCCGGCACAGGGTATCAGCCCCAGCATTTT	CASSPGTGYQPQHF
TRBV10-3	NA	NA	TRBJ1-2	TGTGCCAGCAAGCCGACAGAGTTGAACTATGGCTACACCTTC	CASKPTELNYGYTF
TRBV5-1	NA	NA	TRBJ2-5	TGCGCCAGCAGCATACAGGGAACGAGGGAGACCCAGTACTTC	CASSIQGTRETQYF
TRBV11-2	NA	TRBD1	TRBJ2-3	TGTGCCAGCAGCTTGACAGGGTCAGATACGCAGTATTTT	CASSLTGSDTQYF
TRBV5-1	NA	TRBD1	TRBJ1-4	TGCGCCAGCAGCTTGGGACAGGGAATCAATGAAAAACTGTTTTTT	CASSLGQGINEKLFF
TRBV12-5	NA	NA	TRBJ1-4	TGTGCTAGTGGTTTGTATTTGGCGGCTGGTAATGAAAAACTGTTTTTT	CASGLYLAAGNEKLFF
TRBV6-5	NA	NA	TRBJ1-6	TGTGCCAGCAGTAAGGCGGCGAATTCACCCCTCCACTTT	CASSKAANSPLHF
TRBV6-5	NA	NA	TRBJ2-7	TGTGCCAGCAGTTACAGGAGTGCGAACTACGAGCAGTACTTC	CASSYRSANYEQYF
TRBV27	few	NA	TRBJ1-2	TGTGCCAGCAGTTTATACGGGACACTCGATGGCTACACCTTC	CASSLYGTLDGYTF
TRBV19	once	TRBD1	TRBJ1-1	TGTGCCAGTAGGAAGACAGGGAACATGAACACTGAAGCTTTCTTT	CASRKTGNMNTEAFF
TRBV10-1	NA	TRBD1	TRBJ1-1	TGCGCCAGCAGTGAAAAACCGGACAGGGCTGAAGCTTTCTTT	CASSEKPDRAEAFF
TRBV7-6	NA	NA	TRBJ1-2	TGTGCCAGCAGCTTATACGGAGGGGATGGCTACACCTTC	CASSLYGGDGYTF
TRBV6-5	NA	TRBD2	TRBJ2-1	TGTGCCAGCAGTTACGGGCTAGCGGGGGTCATGGGTGAGCAGTTCTTC	CASSYGLAGVMGEQFF
TRBV30	NA	TRBD1	TRBJ2-1	TGTGCCTGGAGGGGTGCCTCCGGGACAGGGTCCACTGAGCAGTTCTTC	CAWRGASGTGSTEQFF
TRBV5-1	NA	NA	TRBJ2-1	TGCGCCAGCAGCTTGGAACGGGGTCCTCTCCCGCATGAGCAGTTCTTC	CASSLERGPLPHEQFF
TRBV24-1	NA	TRBD2	TRBJ2-5	TGTGCCACCAGTGATATCCGGGGGGACCAAGAGACCCAGTACTTC	CATSDIRGDQETQYF